The sample holds many counts of the clone carrying this T cell receptor (beta chain). Time point in this sample: longitudinal time-point 3. This record belongs to a study of neurological immune-mediated disorders. One entry per CDR3 protein results from TCRdb running MiXCR on the 5' RACE reads. The table shows over 90,000 distinct CDR3 sequences, with 10% to 12% occurring only once. CDR1 is SGHRS and CDR2 is YFSETQ in the germline V gene. The CDR3 covers 15 residues. The trim removed 2 bases at V and 1 base at J, leaving 5 bases unmatched. This sequence joins TRBV5-1 and TRBJ2-7; 8 bases are shared with TRBD2. The clonotype originates from a female donor with HTLV-1-associated myelopathy (HAM/TSP). Specimen: PBMCs. CDR3 loop: CASSFGGATSYEQYF. CDR3 DNA: TGCGCCAGCAGCTTCGGGGGGGCCACATCCTACGAGCAGTACTTC.